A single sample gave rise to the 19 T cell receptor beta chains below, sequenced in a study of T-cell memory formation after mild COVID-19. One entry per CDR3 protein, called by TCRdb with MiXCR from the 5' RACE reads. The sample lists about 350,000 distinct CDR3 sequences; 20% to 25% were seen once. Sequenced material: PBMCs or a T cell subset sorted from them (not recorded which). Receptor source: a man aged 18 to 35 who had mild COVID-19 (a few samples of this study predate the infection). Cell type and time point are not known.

CDR3: CSAPKSESFYGYTF. The CDR3 region has the DNA TGCAGTGCCCCGAAGTCGGAGTCGTTCTATGGCTACACCTTC. The chain uses TRBV20-1 and TRBJ1-2; D is ambiguous. The CDR3 totals 14 residues. Germline V gene lookup returns CDR1 DFQATT and CDR2 SNEGSKA (reference sequence). Trimming pared 6 bases from V and 4 bases from J, leaving 18 bases between.

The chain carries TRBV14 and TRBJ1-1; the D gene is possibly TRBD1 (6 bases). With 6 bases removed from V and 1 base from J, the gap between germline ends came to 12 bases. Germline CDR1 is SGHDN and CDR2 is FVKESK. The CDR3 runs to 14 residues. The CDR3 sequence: CASSRWTANTEAFF. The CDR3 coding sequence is TGTGCCAGCAGTAGGTGGACAGCGAACACTGAAGCTTTCTTT.

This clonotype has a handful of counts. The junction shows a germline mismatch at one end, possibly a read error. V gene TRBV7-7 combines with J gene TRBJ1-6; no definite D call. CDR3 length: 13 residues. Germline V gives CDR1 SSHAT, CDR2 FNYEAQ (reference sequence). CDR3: CASSLDSGGPLHF. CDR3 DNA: TGTGCTAGCAGCTTAGATTCGGGTGGGCCCCTCCACTTT. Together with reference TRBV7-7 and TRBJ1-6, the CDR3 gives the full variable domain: GAGVSQSPRYKVTKRGQDVTLRCDPISSHATLYWYQQALGQGPEFLTYFNYEAQPDKSGLPSDRFSAERPEGSISTLTIQRTEQRDSAMYRCASSLDSGGPLHFGNGTRLTVT.

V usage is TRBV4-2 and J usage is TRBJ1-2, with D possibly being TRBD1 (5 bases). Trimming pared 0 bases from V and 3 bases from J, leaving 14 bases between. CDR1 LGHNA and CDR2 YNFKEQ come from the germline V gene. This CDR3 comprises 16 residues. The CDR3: CASSQEAGEFHYGYTF. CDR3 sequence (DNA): TGTGCCAGCAGCCAAGAAGCGGGGGAATTTCACTATGGCTACACCTTC.

The CDR3 is CASSPTRISYEQYF. In nucleotides, the CDR3 is TGTGCCAGCTCGCCCACCAGGATCTCCTACGAGCAGTACTTC. This rearrangement joins TRBV18 to TRBJ2-7; D is undetermined. This CDR3 comprises 14 residues. Germline assignment: CDR1 KGHSH and CDR2 LQKENI. Trimming stripped 6 bases from V and 0 bases from J, with 12 bases between.

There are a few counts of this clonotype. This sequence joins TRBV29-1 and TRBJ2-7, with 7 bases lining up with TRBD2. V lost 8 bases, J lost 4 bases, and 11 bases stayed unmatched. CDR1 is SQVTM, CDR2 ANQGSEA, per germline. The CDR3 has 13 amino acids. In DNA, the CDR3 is TGCAGCCCACTTGGGGGGGAGACGTACGAGCAGTACGTC. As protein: CSPLGGETYEQYV.

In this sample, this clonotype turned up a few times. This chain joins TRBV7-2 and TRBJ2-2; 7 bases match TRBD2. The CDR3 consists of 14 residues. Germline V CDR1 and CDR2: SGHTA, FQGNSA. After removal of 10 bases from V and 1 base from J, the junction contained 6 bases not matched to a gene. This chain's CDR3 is CAIRGTMNTGELFF. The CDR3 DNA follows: TGTGCCATTCGCGGGACTATGAACACCGGGGAGCTGTTTTTT.

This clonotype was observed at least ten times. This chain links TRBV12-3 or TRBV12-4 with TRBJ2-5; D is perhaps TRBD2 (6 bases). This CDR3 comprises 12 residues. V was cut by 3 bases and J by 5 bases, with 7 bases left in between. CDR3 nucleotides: TGTGCCAGCAGTTTTCGGGGGGAGACCCAGTACTTC. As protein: CASSFRGETQYF.

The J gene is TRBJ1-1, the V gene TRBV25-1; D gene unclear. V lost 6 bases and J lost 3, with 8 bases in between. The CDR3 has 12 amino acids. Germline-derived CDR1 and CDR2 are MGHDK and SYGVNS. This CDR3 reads CASSHSHTEAFF. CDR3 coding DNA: TGTGCCAGCAGCCACAGCCACACTGAAGCTTTCTTT.

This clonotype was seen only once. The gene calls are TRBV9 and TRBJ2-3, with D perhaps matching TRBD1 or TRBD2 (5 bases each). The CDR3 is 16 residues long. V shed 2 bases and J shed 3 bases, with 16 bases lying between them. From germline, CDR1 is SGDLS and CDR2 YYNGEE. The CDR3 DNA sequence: TGTGCCAGCAGCGTCGGGACGACGGAGCGGACAGATACGCAGTATTTT. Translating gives CASSVGTTERTDTQYF.

The CDR3 loop is CASRSHRNDASAFF. The CDR3 DNA is TGTGCCAGCAGATCTCACAGGAATGACGCTTCGGCTTTCTTT. The V and J genes are TRBV6-1 and TRBJ1-1; tentatively, D is TRBD1 (5 bases). The V end lost 6 bases, the J end lost 11 bases, and 22 bases lay between the germline ends. The CDR3 totals 14 residues. Per the germline V gene, CDR1 is MNHNS and CDR2 is SASEGT.

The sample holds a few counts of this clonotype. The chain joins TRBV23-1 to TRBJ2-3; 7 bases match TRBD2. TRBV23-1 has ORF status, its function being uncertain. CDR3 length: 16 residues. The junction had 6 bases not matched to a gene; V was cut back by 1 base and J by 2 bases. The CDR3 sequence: CASSQLGGADTDTQYF. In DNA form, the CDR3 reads TGCGCCAGCAGTCAATTGGGAGGGGCGGACACAGATACGCAGTATTTT.

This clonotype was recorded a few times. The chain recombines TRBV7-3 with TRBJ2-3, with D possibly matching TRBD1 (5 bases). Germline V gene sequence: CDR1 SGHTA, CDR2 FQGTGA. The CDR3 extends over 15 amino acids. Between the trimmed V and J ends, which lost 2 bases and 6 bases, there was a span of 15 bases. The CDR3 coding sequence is TGTGCCAGCAGCTTATTAGGGGCAGGGCCGGATACGCAGTATTTT. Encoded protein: CASSLLGAGPDTQYF.

Here the CDR3 reads CASSLDREVKKLFF. In nucleotides, the CDR3 is TGCGCCAGCAGCTTAGACAGGGAGGTGAAAAAACTGTTTTTT. J is TRBJ1-4 and V is TRBV5-1, with 7 bases fitting TRBD1. Germline assignment: CDR1 SGHRS and CDR2 YFSETQ. Losses at the gene ends were 2 bases for V and 9 bases for J; bases not matched to a gene: 7. CDR3 length: 14 amino acids.

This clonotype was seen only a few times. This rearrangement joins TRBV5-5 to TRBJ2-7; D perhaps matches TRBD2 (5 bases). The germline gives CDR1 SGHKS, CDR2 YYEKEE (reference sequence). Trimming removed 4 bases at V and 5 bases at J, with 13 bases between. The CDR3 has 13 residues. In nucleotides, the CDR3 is TGTGCCAGCAGCGACTACCCGAGGGACGAGCAGTACGTC. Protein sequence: CASSDYPRDEQYV.

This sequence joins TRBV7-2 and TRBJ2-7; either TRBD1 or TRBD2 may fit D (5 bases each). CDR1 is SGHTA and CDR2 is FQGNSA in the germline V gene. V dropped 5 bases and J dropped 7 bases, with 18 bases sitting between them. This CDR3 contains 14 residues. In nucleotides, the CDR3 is TGTGCCAGCAGCCTGGGTGGGGGTGTGGGGGAGCAGTACGTC. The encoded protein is CASSLGGGVGEQYV.

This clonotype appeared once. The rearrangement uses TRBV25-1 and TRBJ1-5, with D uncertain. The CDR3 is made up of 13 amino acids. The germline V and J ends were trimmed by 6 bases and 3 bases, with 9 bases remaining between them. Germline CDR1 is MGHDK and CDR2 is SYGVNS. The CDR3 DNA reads TGTGCCAGCAGCGCGGATGACAATCAGCCCCAGCATTTT. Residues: CASSADDNQPQHF.

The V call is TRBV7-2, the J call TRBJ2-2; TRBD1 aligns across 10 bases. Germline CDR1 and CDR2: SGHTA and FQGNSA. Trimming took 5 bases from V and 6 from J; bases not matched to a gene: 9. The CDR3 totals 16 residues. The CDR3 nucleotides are TGTGCCAGCAGCCCCAGACAGGGGGCGGTGGCCGGGGAGCTGTTTTTT. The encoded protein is CASSPRQGAVAGELFF.

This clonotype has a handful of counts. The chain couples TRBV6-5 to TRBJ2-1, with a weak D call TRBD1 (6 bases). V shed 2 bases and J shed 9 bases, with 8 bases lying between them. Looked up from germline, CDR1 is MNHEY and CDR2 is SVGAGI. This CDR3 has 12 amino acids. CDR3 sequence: CASSYPDSEQFF. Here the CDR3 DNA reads TGTGCCAGCAGTTACCCGGACAGTGAGCAGTTCTTC.